The next 30 T cell receptor beta chains were all read from a single sample in a study of T cells after yellow fever vaccination. TCRdb analysed the 5' RACE reads with MiXCR anew, one entry per CDR3 protein. The sample includes 170,000 or so distinct CDR3 sequences, 5.5% to 7.5% seen only once; the top ten take less than 3.5%. Here the sequenced sample was CD4+ T cells sorted from PBMCs, taken on the day of the first yellow fever vaccination. The receptor set was obtained from a man aged 18 to 30 who received the YFV17D yellow fever vaccine.

This clonotype was picked up a small number of times. The rearrangement joins TRBV15 to TRBJ1-2; tentatively, D is TRBD1 (5 bases). The germline V gene has CDR1 LNHNV and CDR2 YYDKDF (reference sequence). V was cut by 7 bases and J by 4 bases, with 16 bases left in between. There are 14 residues in the CDR3. The CDR3, as DNA: TGTGCCACCACCAGGACAAGTACGTCCTATGGCTACACCTTC. Translated, it gives CATTRTSTSYGYTF.

This clonotype was counted between two and nine times. This rearrangement joins TRBV7-2 to TRBJ2-3; 8 nucleotides align to TRBD1. Per germline, CDR1 SGHTA and CDR2 FQGNSA. The junction had 6 bases not matched to a gene; V was cut back by 8 bases and J by 5 bases. The CDR3 is 13 residues long. CDR3 amino acids: CASGRQGLDTQYF. In nucleotides, the CDR3 is TGTGCCAGCGGTCGACAGGGGCTAGATACGCAGTATTTT.

The chain employs TRBV7-2 and TRBJ1-2; D call uncertain. From germline, CDR1 is SGHTA and CDR2 FQGNSA. V was cut by 4 bases and J by 3 bases, with 12 bases left in between. This CDR3 is built from 14 residues. As DNA, the CDR3 is TGTGCCAGCAGCTCTTCAGACATAGACTATGGCTACACCTTC. Its translation is CASSSSDIDYGYTF.

The rearrangement links TRBV7-9 to TRBJ1-2; 8 nucleotides agree with TRBD1. This CDR3 comprises 14 residues. The germline V gene has CDR1 SEHNR and CDR2 FQNEAQ (reference sequence). The V and J ends lost 8 bases and 2 bases, in that order; junction bases with no gene match: 7. The CDR3 spells CASSQGARNYGYTF. In DNA form, the CDR3 reads TGTGCCAGCTCGCAGGGGGCTAGGAACTATGGCTACACCTTC.

This clonotype was seen at least ten times. The V call is TRBV4-3, the J call TRBJ1-6; a weak D match, TRBD1 (6 bases). Trimming took 0 bases from V and 5 from J, leaving 11 bases between them. Germline V gene lookup returns CDR1 LGHNA and CDR2 YSLEER. The CDR3 loop spans 16 amino acids. CDR3 bases: TGCGCCAGCAGCCAAGAGGGACACAGGCATAATTCACCCCTCCACTTT. Its protein product is CASSQEGHRHNSPLHF.

This clonotype was seen at least ten times. The J gene is TRBJ2-2, the V gene TRBV12-3 or TRBV12-4, with no clear D. CDR3 size: 13 residues. The germline V and J ends were trimmed by 2 bases and 10 bases, with 11 bases remaining between them. CDR3: CASSLSPSKELFF. CDR3 nucleotide sequence: TGTGCCAGCAGTTTATCACCAAGCAAGGAGCTGTTTTTT.

The chain carries TRBV19 and TRBJ1-5; no firm D call. The CDR3 runs 14 residues. Germline-derived CDR1 and CDR2 are LNHDA and SQIVND (reference sequence). Deletions cut 6 bases from V and 4 bases from J, with 13 bases between. CDR3 sequence (DNA): TGTGCCAGTAGGAGGAGGAGAGGAAATCAGCCCCAGCATTTT. Residues: CASRRRRGNQPQHF.

V is TRBV6-2 or TRBV6-3 and J is TRBJ2-3; D is tentatively TRBD1 or TRBD2 (5 bases each). Germline lookup yields CDR1 MNHEY and CDR2 SVGEGT. This CDR3 contains 15 residues. Trimming removed 6 bases from V and 5 bases from J, with 18 bases in between. This chain's CDR3 is CASRQGTAGVDTQYF. Written as DNA, the CDR3 is TGTGCCAGCAGGCAAGGGACCGCGGGTGTAGATACGCAGTATTTT.

Many counts were recorded for this clonotype. The J gene is TRBJ2-3, the V gene TRBV21-1; the table calls TRBD2, which could not be checked here. TRBV21-1 is a recognized pseudogene. The CDR3 runs 16 residues. CDR3 in amino acids: CASSKGGPREGDTQYF. CDR3 coding DNA: TGTGCCAGCAGCAAAGGGGGCCCTAGGGAAGGAGATACGCAGTATTTT.

This clonotype occurred a few times. This chain connects TRBV12-3 or TRBV12-4 to TRBJ2-4; 13 bases fit TRBD2. This CDR3 region has 23 residues. J gave up 0 bases and V 2 bases, and 19 bases lay outside the gene matches. The CDR3 sequence: CASSLLFRHGLAGAPLAKNIQYF. The CDR3 DNA is TGTGCCAGCAGTTTACTTTTTCGTCACGGACTAGCGGGGGCACCCCTAGCCAAAAACATTCAGTACTTC.

As for this clonotype: This clone may be a read error of a much larger clone one base away. DNA for the CDR3: TGTGCCAGCAGTTTCAGGCGCTACTATGGCTACACCTTC. Amino acid sequence: CASSFRRYYGYTF. This chain uses TRBV27 with TRBJ1-2, with D uncertain. V was trimmed by 3 bases and J by 3 bases, leaving 8 bases between them. Germline V gene data show CDR1 as MNHEY and CDR2 as SMNVEV (reference sequence). The CDR3 runs to 13 residues.

In its sample, this clonotype was seen many times. This sequence joins TRBV7-2 and TRBJ2-5; 8 nucleotides match TRBD1. Germline-derived CDR1 and CDR2 are SGHTA and FQGNSA. This CDR3 spans 14 amino acids. V gave up 7 bases and J gave up 4 bases; unmatched junction bases: 8. CDR3 coding DNA: TGTGCCAGCACCACTATCGGACAGGGAGAGACCCAGTACTTC. This codes for CASTTIGQGETQYF.

There are many counts of this clonotype. The V and J genes are TRBV11-2 and TRBJ2-5, with D tentatively TRBD1 (6 bases). V lost 4 bases and J 6 bases, leaving 12 bases between the germline ends. Germline V gives CDR1 SGHAT, CDR2 FQNNGV. The CDR3 covers 13 residues. This CDR3 is CASSYQQGQTQYF. CDR3 DNA: TGTGCCAGCAGCTACCAACAGGGACAGACCCAGTACTTC.

This clonotype was seen ten or more times. V and J are TRBV7-2 and TRBJ2-4, with 7 bases that match TRBD2. There are 15 residues in the CDR3. The germline gives CDR1 SGHTA, CDR2 FQGNSA. Trimming cost V 2 bases and J 1 base; bases outside gene matches: 2. The CDR3 is CASSLTRGAKNIQYF. The CDR3 bases are TGTGCCAGCAGCTTAACGCGGGGGGCCAAAAACATTCAGTACTTC.

This clonotype was recorded many times. The gene calls are TRBV7-3 and TRBJ2-2, with 7 positions matching TRBD2. V dropped 3 bases and J dropped 4; count of bases not matched to a gene: 2. This CDR3 contains 14 residues. CDR1 and CDR2 (germline): SGHTA, FQGTGA. The CDR3 DNA follows: TGTGCCAGCAGCTTTACTAGCGTCACCGGGGAGCTGTTTTTT. Protein: CASSFTSVTGELFF. Complete variable domain (other parts from reference TRBV7-3 and TRBJ2-2): GAGVSQTPSNKVTEKGKYVELRCDPISGHTALYWYRQSLGQGPEFLIYFQGTGAADDSGLPNDRFFAVRPEGSVSTLKIQRTERGDSAVYLCASSFTSVTGELFFGEGSRLTVL.

This clonotype was seen a single time. The J gene is TRBJ2-1, the V gene TRBV5-4; 8 nucleotides match TRBD1. The CDR3 totals 16 residues. Looked up from germline, CDR1 is SGHNT and CDR2 is YYREEE (reference sequence). Trimming took 4 bases from V and 5 from J; bases not matched to a gene: 11. The CDR3 coding sequence is TGTGCCAGCAGCCTGGGAGGAGGACAGGGAGACAATGAGCAGTTCTTC. It encodes CASSLGGGQGDNEQFF. Complete variable domain (other parts from reference TRBV5-4 and TRBJ2-1): ETGVTQSPTHLIKTRGQQVTLRCSSQSGHNTVSWYQQALGQGPQFIFQYYREEENGRGNFPPRFSGLQFPNYSSELNVNALELDDSALYLCASSLGGGQGDNEQFFGPGTRLTVL.

This clonotype has more than one count but fewer than ten. This rearrangement joins TRBV2 to TRBJ2-3; D may be TRBD1 or TRBD2 (6 bases each). The CDR3 is 12 residues long. The V end lost 8 bases, the J end lost 6 bases, and 12 bases lay between the germline ends. CDR1 and CDR2 (germline): SNHLY, FYNNEI. The CDR3, as DNA: TGTGCCAGCCGACTAGGGGGGGATACGCAGTATTTT. This translates into CASRLGGDTQYF.

At least ten counts were recorded for this clonotype. The chain links TRBV29-1 to TRBJ2-1; 9 positions agree with TRBD2. V shed 7 bases and J 11 bases; nucleotides not matched to a gene: 12. The CDR3 loop spans 13 amino acids. Germline CDR1 SQVTM, CDR2 ANQGSEA. The CDR3 loop is CSAVQRLAGKQFF. The CDR3 nucleotides read TGCAGCGCCGTGCAGCGGCTAGCGGGGAAGCAGTTCTTC.

At least ten counts were recorded for this clonotype. The chain has TRBV3-1 and TRBJ1-1, with no clear D. The CDR3 has 14 amino acids. Trimming took 0 bases from V and 0 from J, leaving 5 bases between them. The germline gives CDR1 LGHDT, CDR2 YNNKEL (reference sequence). This chain's CDR3 is CASSQDKMNTEAFF. CDR3 nucleotides: TGTGCCAGCAGCCAAGATAAAATGAACACTGAAGCTTTCTTT.

Ten or more counts support this clonotype. The chain combines TRBV6-8 with TRBJ2-7; D gene unclear. The CDR3 loop spans 12 amino acids. The V end was cut by 9 bases, the J end by 0 bases, with 9 bases between. Per germline, CDR1 MNHGY and CDR2 SAAAGT. This CDR3 reads CARASSSYEQYF. CDR3 nucleotide sequence: TGTGCCAGGGCTTCTAGCTCCTACGAGCAGTACTTC.

The chain employs TRBV20-1 and TRBJ1-2, with a weak D call TRBD1 (5 bases). Germline V CDR1 and CDR2: DFQATT, SNEGSKA (reference sequence). Between the trimmed V and J ends, which lost 6 bases and 8 bases, there was a span of 16 bases. CDR3 length: 12 residues. CDR3 coding DNA: TGCAGTGCATATTATCAGGGTTTCGGCTACACCTTC. Translation gives CSAYYQGFGYTF.

This clonotype was seen a handful of times. This sequence joins TRBV28 and TRBJ1-1; 9 bases align to TRBD1. The CDR3 runs to 13 residues. CDR1 and CDR2 (germline): MDHEN, SYDVKM. Trimming at V came to 6 bases and at J to 7 bases, leaving 6 bases not matched to a gene. The chain's CDR3 is CASRTGGIYEAFF. The CDR3 DNA follows: TGTGCCAGCAGGACAGGGGGTATTTATGAAGCTTTCTTT. The variable domain in full, with the rest retrieved from reference TRBV28 and TRBJ1-1, is DVKVTQSSRYLVKRTGEKVFLECVQDMDHENMFWYRQDPGLGLRLIYFSYDVKMKEKGDIPEGYSVSREKKERFSLILESASTNQTSMYLCASRTGGIYEAFFGQGTRLTVV.

The CDR3 reads CASSARDRNQPQHF. For the CDR3, the DNA is TGCGCCAGCAGCGCCCGGGACCGCAATCAGCCCCAGCATTTT. The V call is TRBV4-1, the J call TRBJ1-5; tentative D call: TRBD1 (5 bases). This CDR3 has 14 amino acids. V lost 5 bases and J 2 bases, leaving 10 bases between the germline ends. CDR1 is MGHRA and CDR2 is YSYEKL in the germline V gene.

The chain has TRBV7-9 and TRBJ1-5, with D unresolved. The V end was cut by 3 bases, the J end by 0 bases, with 6 bases between. The CDR3 runs 14 residues. Germline-derived CDR1 and CDR2 are SEHNR and FQNEAQ (reference sequence). CDR3 coding DNA: TGTGCCAGCAGCTTTGGTTTTAGCAATCAGCCCCAGCATTTT. Its translation: CASSFGFSNQPQHF.

A remark on this clonotype: A much larger clone is a single base away; this may be a read error. This chain links TRBV12-3 or TRBV12-4 with TRBJ1-3; 10 bases are shared with TRBD1. The CDR3 loop spans 16 amino acids. The CDR3 nucleotides read TGTGCCAGCAAGGACAGGGGGGTTTTCACTGGAAACACCATAAATTTT. As protein: CASKDRGVFTGNTINF.

This clonotype came up a few times. The CDR3 spells CASSPRGIMKETQYF. The CDR3 region has the DNA TGTGCCAGCTCACCACGGGGGATTATGAAAGAGACCCAGTACTTC. The chain links TRBV18 to TRBJ2-5; D could derive from TRBD1 or TRBD2 (5 bases each). Germline CDR1 reads KGHSH; CDR2 reads LQKENI. V gave up 1 base and J gave up 3 bases, with 12 bases separating them. The CDR3 runs 15 residues.

This clonotype has a count of ten or more. J is TRBJ2-5 and V is TRBV9, with D perhaps given as TRBD1 or TRBD2 (5 bases each). CDR3 length: 14 amino acids. The ends were cut back, 0 bases at V and 5 bases at J, with 11 bases in the middle. CDR1 is SGDLS, CDR2 YYNGEE, per germline. The CDR3 sequence is CASSVVGTGETQYF. Here the CDR3 DNA reads TGTGCCAGCAGCGTAGTAGGGACCGGGGAGACCCAGTACTTC.

The table lists this clonotype with a few counts. The chain combines TRBV6-5 with TRBJ2-1, with 9 bases aligning to TRBD2. Germline CDR1 MNHEY, CDR2 SVGAGI. The CDR3 has 15 amino acids. Trimming cost V 7 bases and J 7 bases; bases outside gene matches: 11. The DNA of the CDR3 is TGTGCCAGCAAACGCGGGGGGGCAGGTTGGAATGAGCAGTTCTTC. Its translation: CASKRGGAGWNEQFF.

In this sample, this clonotype turned up many times. This chain links TRBV7-2 with TRBJ2-5; 9 bases fit TRBD2. CDR3 length: 15 residues. Unmatched junction bases numbered 7, after V lost 5 bases and J lost 3 bases. The V gene's germline CDR1 is SGHTA and CDR2 FQGNSA. In DNA form, the CDR3 reads TGTGCCAGCAGCCCCCCTGCGGGGGGGAAAGAGACCCAGTACTTC. This codes for CASSPPAGGKETQYF.

This clonotype was counted many times. This chain links TRBV2 with TRBJ1-3, with D unclear. Germline CDR1 SNHLY, CDR2 FYNNEI. V shed 2 bases and J shed 1 base, with 3 bases lying between them. This CDR3 spans 13 amino acids. This chain's CDR3 is CASSERSGNTIYF. Written as DNA, the CDR3 is TGTGCCAGCAGTGAACGGTCTGGAAACACCATATATTTT.